These 16 T cell receptor beta chains came from one sample sequenced in a study of human T cells and chemical hapten exposure. Time point reported: patch test 1, 2 weeks after DPC sensitization. The treatment denotes: therapeutic diphenylcyclopropenone sensitization with weekly scalp DPC. In TCRdb, the RACE reads were re-called with MiXCR into one record per CDR3 protein. The table lists more than 100,000 distinct CDR3 sequences, roughly an eighth of them singletons. Source: whole blood, taken in connection with sensitization to the hapten diphenylcyclopropenone (DPC). These receptors originate from a man in his late teens or twenties with alopecia areata. Some clones in this sample may be carry-over from other donors' samples.

This clonotype was seen a few times. This chain connects TRBV21-1 to TRBJ2-7; whether TRBD2, the table's D call, matches the DNA was not checked. TRBV21-1 is deemed a pseudogene. This CDR3 spans 16 amino acids. The CDR3 DNA follows: TGTGCCAGCCCCCAAATCGGGGAGCGTCGCTCCTACGAGCAGTACGTC. This codes for CASPQIGERRSYEQYV.

This clonotype was found a few times. This rearrangement joins TRBV5-6 to TRBJ2-5; the D is unclear. CDR1 is SGHDT, CDR2 YYEEEE, per germline. This CDR3 is built from 13 residues. Trimming removed 0 bases from V and 9 bases from J, with 12 bases in between. The CDR3 loop reads CASSLANFEAQYF. The CDR3 DNA is TGTGCCAGCAGCTTGGCCAATTTTGAGGCCCAGTACTTC.

This chain connects TRBV6-6 to TRBJ1-5, with 9 bases that match TRBD1. This CDR3 region has 15 residues. The germline gives CDR1 MNHNY, CDR2 SVGAGI (reference sequence). The V segment lost 0 bases and the J segment 6 bases; nucleotides outside the gene matches: 3. CDR3: CASSYSGQGSQPQHF. The CDR3 bases are TGTGCCAGCAGTTACTCGGGACAGGGTAGTCAGCCCCAGCATTTT.

This clonotype has a count of ten or more. V and J are TRBV18 and TRBJ2-7, with TRBD1 identical over 7 bases. From germline, CDR1 is KGHSH and CDR2 LQKENI. The CDR3 has 15 amino acids. The J segment lost 2 bases and the V segment lost 0 bases, leaving 4 bases of the junction unmatched. The CDR3 protein is CASSPPGRGTYEQYF. The DNA of the CDR3 is TGTGCCAGCTCACCACCGGGCAGGGGGACCTACGAGCAGTACTTC.

The rearrangement joins TRBV6-1 to TRBJ2-7; TRBD1 or TRBD2 may be the D gene (5 bases each). The CDR3 runs 15 residues. From germline, CDR1 is MNHNS and CDR2 SASEGT. V shed 3 bases and J shed 4 bases, with 16 bases lying between them. CDR3 DNA sequence: TGTGCCAGCAGTGATATGGGAGACAGCGATTACGAGCAGTACGTC. Protein sequence: CASSDMGDSDYEQYV.

This clonotype was detected only a few times. The gene calls are TRBV6-2 or TRBV6-3 and TRBJ2-1, with 15 bases identical to TRBD2. The CDR3 consists of 17 residues. Trimming removed 5 bases from V and 0 bases from J; junction bases left unmatched: 2. CDR1 is MNHEY, CDR2 SVGEGT, per germline. The CDR3: CASSGTSGGSSYNEQFF. The DNA of the CDR3 is TGTGCCAGCAGTGGGACTAGCGGGGGGAGCTCCTACAATGAGCAGTTCTTC.

The chain uses TRBV21-1 and TRBJ1-2. TRBV21-1 is labeled a pseudogene. The CDR3 contains 16 residues. The CDR3 is CASTTSARNLIYGYTF. The DNA for the CDR3 is TGTGCCAGCACCACGTCCGCGCGAAACCTTATCTATGGCTACACCTTC.

This clonotype has only a few counts. The chain has TRBV20-1 and TRBJ2-2, with TRBD2 identical over 7 bases. The CDR3 contains 14 residues. J was trimmed by 5 bases and V by 5 bases; bases with no gene match: 8. Germline CDR1 reads DFQATT; CDR2 reads SNEGSKA (reference sequence). CDR3 sequence reads: CSAVRTRWTGELFF. In DNA form, the CDR3 reads TGCAGTGCTGTTAGGACTAGATGGACCGGGGAGCTGTTTTTT.

Notes on this clonotype: The junction shows a germline mismatch at one end, possibly a read error. The chain uses TRBV4-1 and TRBJ2-7; no clear D gene. This CDR3 spans 14 amino acids. Germline V gene lookup returns CDR1 MGHRA and CDR2 YSYEKL. DNA of the CDR3: TGCGCCAGCAGCCAAGATTCGAGCTCCTACAAGCAGTACTTC. Translation gives CASSQDSSSYKQYF.

This clonotype has only a few counts. This rearrangement joins TRBV7-9 to TRBJ2-4; 10 nucleotides line up with TRBD1. The germline CDR1 and CDR2 sequences are SEHNR and FQNEAQ (reference sequence). With 4 bases clipped from V and 2 bases from J, the junction kept 11 bases outside the gene matches. The CDR3 runs 18 residues. The CDR3 nucleotides are TGTGCCAGCAGCTCAACCCGCGGGACAGGGGATACCAAAAACATTCAGTACTTC. Protein sequence: CASSSTRGTGDTKNIQYF.

J is TRBJ2-4 and V is TRBV7-9; the D gene is possibly TRBD1 (6 bases). This CDR3 is 18 amino acids long. From germline, CDR1 is SEHNR and CDR2 FQNEAQ (reference sequence). Trimming left V 3 bases short and J 3 bases short, with 21 bases between. Written as DNA, the CDR3 is TGTGCCAGCAGCTTCCCCTTGGACAGCAACGGAATCAAAAACATTCAGTACTTC. It encodes CASSFPLDSNGIKNIQYF.

The table lists this clonotype with a few counts. The chain links TRBV29-1 to TRBJ1-1; TRBD1 matches 9 bases. CDR1 is SQVTM, CDR2 ANQGSEA, per germline. The CDR3 sequence is 14 residues long. The V segment lost 1 base and the J segment 5 bases; nucleotides outside the gene matches: 5. The CDR3 bases are TGCAGCGTTGAAGTGGGGACAGGGCGAACTGAAGCTTTCTTT. This encodes CSVEVGTGRTEAFF.

The rearrangement links TRBV20-1 to TRBJ2-5; no clear D. Germline loops: CDR1 DFQATT, CDR2 SNEGSKA (reference sequence). The CDR3 covers 15 residues. V lost 3 bases and J 1 base, leaving 15 bases between the germline ends. The CDR3 nucleotides read TGCAGTGCTAGTGCCGGGCAGCTACTCCAAGAGACCCAGTACTTC. Amino acid sequence: CSASAGQLLQETQYF.

This clonotype was seen only a few times. The chain links TRBV20-1 to TRBJ2-3, with a tentative D call TRBD1 (7 bases). The germline V and J ends were trimmed by 7 bases and 4 bases, with 12 bases remaining between them. The CDR3 totals 12 residues. Germline V gene data show CDR1 as DFQATT and CDR2 as SNEGSKA (reference sequence). The CDR3 sequence: CSGRGLADTQYF. CDR3 in DNA: TGCAGTGGGAGGGGGCTGGCAGATACGCAGTATTTT.

This clonotype has only a few counts. The rearrangement uses TRBV10-3 and TRBJ2-2; 13 bases are shared with TRBD2. The CDR3 loop spans 16 amino acids. J lost 0 bases, V lost 8 bases, and 3 bases had no gene match. Germline lookup yields CDR1 ENHRY and CDR2 SYGVKD. The CDR3 DNA reads TGTGCCATCCGGACTAGCGGGGGCTCGAACACCGGGGAGCTGTTTTTT. This gives the protein CAIRTSGGSNTGELFF.

This clonotype was counted between two and nine times. The chain couples TRBV4-3 to TRBJ1-5; 8 positions agree with TRBD1. The CDR3 is 17 amino acids. The V gene end was trimmed by 2 bases and the J gene end by 5 bases; junction bases not matched to a gene: 11. Germline V gene data show CDR1 as LGHNA and CDR2 as YSLEER. The CDR3 reads CASSQPIREQGDQPQHF. CDR3 bases: TGCGCCAGCAGCCAACCTATTAGGGAACAGGGGGATCAGCCCCAGCATTTT.